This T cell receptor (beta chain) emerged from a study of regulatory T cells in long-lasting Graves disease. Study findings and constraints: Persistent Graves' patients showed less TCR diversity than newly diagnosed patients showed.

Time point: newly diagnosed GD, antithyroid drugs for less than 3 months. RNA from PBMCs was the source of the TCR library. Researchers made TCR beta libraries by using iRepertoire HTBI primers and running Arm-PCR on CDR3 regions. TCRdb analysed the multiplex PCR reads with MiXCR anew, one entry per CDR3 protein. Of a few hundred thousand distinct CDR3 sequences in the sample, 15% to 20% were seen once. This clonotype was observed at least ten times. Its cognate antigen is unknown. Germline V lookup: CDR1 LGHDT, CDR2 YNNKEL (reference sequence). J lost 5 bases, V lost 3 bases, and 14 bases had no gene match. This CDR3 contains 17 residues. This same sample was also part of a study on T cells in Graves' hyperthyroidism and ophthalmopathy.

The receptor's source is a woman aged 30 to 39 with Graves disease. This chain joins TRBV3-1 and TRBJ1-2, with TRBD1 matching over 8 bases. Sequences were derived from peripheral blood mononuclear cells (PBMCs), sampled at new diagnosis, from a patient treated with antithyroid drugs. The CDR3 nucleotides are TGTGCCAGCAGCCAGAGAGAAGATCGCAGGGGGCTTTATGGCTACACCTTC. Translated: CASSQREDRRGLYGYTF.